These T cell receptor beta chains were read from a single sample in a study of neurological immune-mediated disorders. TCRdb reanalysed the 5' RACE reads using MiXCR and keeps one entry per CDR3 protein. The data show approximately 50,000 distinct CDR3 sequences, under 13% seen once. The sample consisted of PBMCs. The receptors come from a man in his 70s with HTLV-1-associated myelopathy (HAM/TSP). CDR3s include the opening cysteine and the closing phenylalanine or tryptophan. D genes are given only for firm matches. For some rows the clone size is stated as once, few or many, or as a class when expanded; others skip it.

v_call	d_call	clone_size	j_call	cdr3_aa	cdr3_nt
TRBV6-2/TRBV6-3	TRBD1	many	TRBJ2-7	CASTETETGGYEQYF	TGTGCCAGCACCGAAACGGAGACAGGGGGATACGAGCAGTACTTC
TRBV20-1	-	-	TRBJ1-5	CSARDNLLNNQPQHF	TGCAGTGCTAGAGATAATTTGCTGAACAATCAGCCCCAGCATTTT
TRBV5-1	TRBD1	many	TRBJ1-1	CASSRTGRPAEAFF	TGCGCCAGCAGCCGGACAGGGCGGCCGGCTGAAGCTTTCTTT
TRBV7-9	-	many	TRBJ2-3	CASSVWGSIGDTQYF	TGTGCCAGCAGCGTCTGGGGGAGTATCGGAGATACGCAGTATTTT
TRBV7-2	-	-	TRBJ2-7	CASSLAERLSLGYEQYF	TGTGCCAGCAGCTTAGCTGAACGCTTGAGCTTAGGTTACGAGCAGTACTTC
TRBV4-3	TRBD2	many	TRBJ2-3	CASSQGSSGRSDTQYF	TGCGCCAGCAGCCAAGGGTCTAGCGGGAGGTCAGATACGCAGTATTTT
TRBV5-1	-	many	TRBJ1-1	CASSLALGAAEAFF	TGCGCCAGCAGCTTGGCCTTGGGGGCCGCTGAAGCTTTCTTT
TRBV18	-	-	TRBJ1-6	CASSQQDNSPLHF	TGTGCCAGCTCACAACAGGATAATTCACCCCTCCACTTT
TRBV6-2/TRBV6-3	-	many	TRBJ2-4	CASSDDRAGGNIQYF	TGTGCCAGCAGTGACGACAGGGCCGGGGGGAACATTCAGTACTTC
TRBV21-1	-	many	TRBJ2-1	CASSPSGGRSYNEQFF	TGTGCCAGCAGCCCCTCGGGCGGGAGGTCCTACAATGAGCAGTTCTTC
TRBV7-3	-	many	TRBJ2-3	CASSPTGTFTDTQYF	TGTGCCAGCAGCCCCACCGGGACCTTCACAGATACGCAGTATTTT
TRBV20-1	-	many	TRBJ2-4	CSARITGNLAKNIQYF	TGCAGTGCTAGGATTACAGGAAACCTAGCCAAAAACATTCAGTACTTC
TRBV20-1	TRBD1	few	TRBJ2-7	CSARGQGPGSYEQYF	TGCAGTGCTAGGGGACAGGGCCCCGGCTCCTACGAGCAGTACTTC
TRBV5-1	-	many	TRBJ2-5	CASRSSGRLHQETQYF	TGCGCCAGCAGGTCTTCAGGTCGACTTCACCAAGAGACCCAGTACTTC
TRBV7-8	-	many	TRBJ2-1	CASATQSLGKPNNEQFF	TGTGCCAGCGCCACCCAATCTCTGGGGAAACCTAACAATGAGCAGTTCTTC
TRBV6-2/TRBV6-3	TRBD2	many	TRBJ2-7	CASRTNTGRNEQYF	TGTGCCAGCAGAACGAACACCGGGAGGAACGAGCAGTACTTC
TRBV20-1	-	medium-sized	TRBJ1-2	CSARDPAGIYGYTF	TGCAGTGCTAGAGATCCTGCAGGCATCTATGGCTACACCTTC
TRBV7-2	-	many	TRBJ2-1	CASRLLGRYNEQFF	TGTGCCAGCAGACTTCTAGGACGATACAATGAGCAGTTCTTC
TRBV6-6	TRBD1	many	TRBJ1-4	CASTEKQGAGEKLFF	TGTGCCAGCACCGAGAAACAGGGGGCCGGTGAAAAACTGTTTTTT
TRBV12-3/TRBV12-4	-	many	TRBJ2-1	CASSHTAYNEQFF	TGTGCCAGCAGTCATACCGCATACAATGAGCAGTTCTTC
TRBV12-3/TRBV12-4	-	many	TRBJ2-5	CASSPRKTQYF	TGTGCCAGCAGTCCTCGGAAGACCCAGTACTTC
TRBV5-1	TRBD1	-	TRBJ1-1	CASSLQGRGDTEAFF	TGCGCCAGCAGCTTACAGGGGCGTGGGGACACTGAAGCTTTCTTT
TRBV2	-	many	TRBJ2-7	CASSGGTIRGEQYF	TGTGCCAGCAGTGGGGGAACAATTAGAGGCGAGCAGTACTTC
TRBV4-2	-	many	TRBJ2-1	CASSREQVSEQFF	TGTGCCAGCAGCCGGGAGCAGGTCAGTGAGCAGTTCTTC
TRBV12-3/TRBV12-4	TRBD2	many	TRBJ2-7	CASSEAGGSSAYEQYF	TGTGCCAGCAGTGAAGCGGGAGGGTCTAGCGCCTACGAGCAGTACTTC
TRBV29-1	-	many	TRBJ1-2	CSVKPGQSYGYTF	TGCAGCGTGAAACCGGGACAAAGTTATGGCTACACCTTC
TRBV15	-	many	TRBJ2-5	CATSRLGTLQETQYF	TGTGCCACCAGCAGACTCGGGACTCTACAAGAGACCCAGTACTTC
TRBV5-1	-	many	TRBJ1-5	CASSLWGGNQPQHF	TGCGCCAGCAGCTTGTGGGGGGGCAATCAGCCCCAGCATTTT
TRBV4-1	-	many	TRBJ2-7	CASSQEARAYEQYF	TGCGCCAGCAGCCAAGAAGCAAGGGCGTACGAGCAGTACTTC
TRBV20-1	TRBD2	many	TRBJ2-3	CSARGTSGPDTQYF	TGCAGTGCTAGGGGGACTAGCGGCCCAGATACGCAGTATTTT
TRBV12-3/TRBV12-4	TRBD1	medium-sized	TRBJ2-3	CASSSQGAGPTDTQYF	TGTGCCAGCAGCTCGCAGGGGGCCGGACCCACAGATACGCAGTATTTT
TRBV20-1	-	many	TRBJ2-7	CSALARDFYYEQYF	TGCAGTGCCCTAGCCAGGGATTTCTACTACGAGCAGTACTTC
TRBV28	TRBD2	many	TRBJ2-1	CASSLLASGRKYSNEQFF	TGTGCCAGCAGTTTATTAGCGAGCGGGAGGAAGTATAGCAATGAGCAGTTCTTC
TRBV24-1	-	few	TRBJ2-3	CATSDWGRDTDTQYF	TGTGCCACCAGTGATTGGGGCAGGGACACAGATACGCAGTATTTT
TRBV7-6	-	many	TRBJ1-1	CASSLAGVSEAFF	TGTGCCAGCAGCTTAGCCGGGGTTAGTGAAGCTTTCTTT
TRBV5-6	-	many	TRBJ1-2	CASSLGVAANYGYTF	TGTGCCAGCAGCTTGGGTGTCGCAGCTAACTATGGCTACACCTTC
TRBV7-9	TRBD1	many	TRBJ1-3	CASSQGGGNTIYF	TGTGCCAGCAGCCAGGGGGGAGGAAACACCATATATTTT
TRBV20-1	-	many	TRBJ2-5	CSATFGTSPDGAQYF	TGCAGTGCTACCTTCGGAACTAGCCCCGACGGGGCCCAGTACTTC
TRBV7-9	-	medium-sized	TRBJ2-1	CASSPNRANEQFF	TGTGCCAGCAGCCCAAACCGGGCAAATGAGCAGTTCTTC
TRBV14	-	many	TRBJ2-2	CASSQEEWRNTGELFF	TGTGCCAGCAGCCAAGAAGAATGGCGGAACACCGGGGAGCTGTTTTTT
TRBV27	-	-	TRBJ2-3	CASSWNRGTDTQYF	TGTGCCAGCAGTTGGAACAGGGGCACAGATACGCAGTATTTT
TRBV14	-	many	TRBJ2-1	CASSRYYEQFF	TGTGCCAGCAGTCGGTATTATGAGCAGTTCTTC
TRBV12-3/TRBV12-4	-	many	TRBJ1-5	CASSPAGGVQPQHF	TGTGCCAGCAGTCCCGCGGGGGGGGTCCAGCCCCAGCATTTT
TRBV9	-	many	TRBJ1-1	CASSVGYNRLNTEAFF	TGTGCCAGCAGCGTAGGTTACAACAGGCTCAACACTGAAGCTTTCTTT
TRBV19	-	once	TRBJ1-1	CASKGGGDTEAFF	TGTGCCAGTAAGGGAGGTGGCGACACTGAAGCTTTCTTT
TRBV7-9	TRBD2	-	TRBJ2-3	CASVAGLAGENTDTQYF	TGTGCCAGCGTCGCGGGACTAGCGGGAGAAAACACAGATACGCAGTATTTT
TRBV20-1	TRBD2	many	TRBJ2-5	CSASGLAGVKETQYF	TGCAGTGCTAGCGGACTAGCGGGTGTTAAAGAGACCCAGTACTTC
TRBV6-5	TRBD2	many	TRBJ2-7	CASRRSGRSEQYF	TGTGCCAGCAGACGTAGCGGGAGGTCCGAGCAGTACTTC
TRBV5-1	-	many	TRBJ2-2	CASSPFTGELFF	TGCGCCAGCAGCCCCTTCACCGGGGAGCTGTTTTTT
TRBV15	-	many	TRBJ2-1	CATSTIYESLFGSYQFF	TGTGCCACCAGCACAATCTACGAGAGTTTGTTTGGGTCTTACCAGTTCTTC
TRBV6-4	-	many	TRBJ2-1	CASSARERGGQFF	TGTGCCAGCAGTGCCAGGGAGAGGGGAGGGCAGTTCTTC
TRBV7-2	-	many	TRBJ2-2	CASSLDRALVDGELFF	TGTGCCAGCAGCTTAGACAGGGCTTTGGTGGACGGGGAGCTGTTTTTT
TRBV18	TRBD2	-	TRBJ2-1	CASSPNSGLAGGTRIFF	TGTGCCAGCTCACCAAACTCGGGACTAGCGGGAGGAACGCGAATTTTCTTC
TRBV12-3/TRBV12-4	TRBD1	many	TRBJ1-2	CASSFQGARSYTF	TGTGCCAGCAGTTTCCAGGGGGCTCGTAGCTACACCTTC
TRBV5-5	-	many	TRBJ2-3	CASSPMVSTDTQYF	TGTGCCAGCAGCCCTATGGTTAGCACAGATACGCAGTATTTT
TRBV7-3	-	many	TRBJ2-3	CASSQSGDRSDTQYF	TGTGCCAGCAGCCAAAGTGGCGACAGGTCAGATACGCAGTATTTT
TRBV7-8	TRBD2	many	TRBJ2-7	CASNSAGGLYEQYF	TGTGCCAGCAACTCAGCGGGAGGTCTCTACGAGCAGTACTTC
TRBV7-9	-	many	TRBJ2-7	CASSPHLASATYEQYF	TGTGCCAGCAGCCCACACCTGGCTAGCGCTACCTACGAGCAGTACTTC
TRBV7-2	TRBD2	-	TRBJ2-2	CASSLRTSGKTGELFF	TGTGCCAGCAGCCTGCGGACTAGCGGGAAGACCGGGGAGCTGTTTTTT